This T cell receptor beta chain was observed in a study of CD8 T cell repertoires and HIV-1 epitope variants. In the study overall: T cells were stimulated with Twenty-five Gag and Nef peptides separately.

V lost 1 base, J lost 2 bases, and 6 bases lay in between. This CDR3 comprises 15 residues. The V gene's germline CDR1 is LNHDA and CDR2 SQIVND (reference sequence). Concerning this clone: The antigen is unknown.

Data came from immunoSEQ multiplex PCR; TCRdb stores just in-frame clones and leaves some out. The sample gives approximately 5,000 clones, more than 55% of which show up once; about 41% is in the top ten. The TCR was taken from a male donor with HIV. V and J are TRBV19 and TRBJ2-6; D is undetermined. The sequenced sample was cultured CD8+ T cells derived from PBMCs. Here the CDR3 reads CASSIVGAGANVLTF. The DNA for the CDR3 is TGTGCCAGTAGTATAGTGGGCGCTGGGGCCAACGTCCTGACTTTC.